The 14 T cell receptor beta chains below come from one sample, sequenced in a study of T-cell memory formation after mild COVID-19. TCRdb analysed the 5' RACE reads with MiXCR anew, one entry per CDR3 protein. This table holds 190,000 or so distinct CDR3 sequences, 20% to 25% found once. The sequenced sample was PBMCs or a T cell subset sorted from them (not recorded which). The receptors come from an adult woman who had mild COVID-19 (a few samples of this study predate the infection). Cell type and time point are not known.

This chain links TRBV7-9 with TRBJ1-5; D gene unclear. V gave up 3 bases and J gave up 0 bases, with 6 bases separating them. CDR3 length: 14 amino acids. CDR1 SEHNR and CDR2 FQNEAQ come from the germline V gene (reference sequence). The CDR3 loop reads CASSFEYSNQPQHF. The CDR3 nucleotides read TGTGCCAGCAGCTTTGAGTATAGCAATCAGCCCCAGCATTTT.

CDR3 residues: CASSFVPGQPNTEAFF. CDR3 DNA: TGTGCCAGCAGCTTCGTGCCGGGACAGCCGAACACTGAAGCTTTCTTT. The chain couples TRBV5-6 to TRBJ1-1, with 7 bases identical to TRBD1. The CDR3 contains 16 residues. Germline lookup yields CDR1 SGHDT and CDR2 YYEEEE. V trimming: 2 bases; J trimming: 1 base; junction bases outside the gene matches: 8. Full variable domain (outside the CDR3, taken from reference TRBV5-6 and TRBJ1-1): DAGVTQSPTHLIKTRGQQVTLRCSPKSGHDTVSWYQQALGQGPQFIFQYYEEEERQRGNFPDRFSGHQFPNYSSELNVNALLLGDSALYLCASSFVPGQPNTEAFFGQGTRLTVV.

This clonotype was picked up a small number of times. The chain has TRBV9 and TRBJ1-1; D remains ambiguous. CDR1 is SGDLS, CDR2 YYNGEE, per germline. The ends were cut back, 0 bases at V and 5 bases at J, with 14 bases in the middle. The CDR3 extends over 15 amino acids. The CDR3: CASSVAWAPSTEAFF. The CDR3 DNA is TGTGCCAGCAGCGTAGCTTGGGCCCCGTCAACTGAAGCTTTCTTT.

The chain is built from TRBV30 and TRBJ2-3, with 8 bases that match TRBD1. Germline V gene sequence: CDR1 GTSNPN, CDR2 SVGIG (reference sequence). CDR3 length equals 13 residues. Unmatched junction bases numbered 1, after V lost 1 base and J lost 4 bases. The CDR3 nucleotides read TGTGCCTGGAGTGGACAGGGGCCAGATACGCAGTATTTT. This encodes CAWSGQGPDTQYF.

The J gene is TRBJ1-2, the V gene TRBV19, with 9 bases aligning to TRBD1. The CDR3 is 15 amino acids. Per the germline V gene, CDR1 is LNHDA and CDR2 is SQIVND (reference sequence). The J segment lost 4 bases and the V segment lost 3 bases, leaving 6 bases of the junction unmatched. CDR3 residues: CASSMGGQGSYGYTF. CDR3 nucleotides: TGTGCCAGTAGTATGGGGGGACAGGGCAGCTATGGCTACACCTTC.

The chain recombines TRBV4-3 with TRBJ2-1; D is unclear. Between the trimmed V and J ends, which lost 0 bases and 0 bases, there was a span of 12 bases. The V gene's germline CDR1 is LGHNA and CDR2 YSLEER. The CDR3 totals 17 residues. The CDR3 DNA sequence: TGCGCCAGCAGCCAAGATCCGCAGCTGAGCTCCTACAATGAGCAGTTCTTC. Translation gives CASSQDPQLSSYNEQFF.

This sequence joins TRBV13 and TRBJ2-3; D is uncertain. The germline V gene has CDR1 PRHDT and CDR2 FYEKMQ (reference sequence). CDR3 length equals 13 residues. V lost 4 bases and J 2 bases, leaving 7 bases between the germline ends. In DNA, the CDR3 is TGTGCCAGCAGCTGGATGGACACAGATACGCAGTATTTT. Translating it yields CASSWMDTDTQYF.

The V and J genes are TRBV6-6 and TRBJ2-7; possibly TRBD2 for D (5 bases). The CDR3 has 16 residues. Germline V CDR1 and CDR2: MNHNY, SVGAGI (reference sequence). Trimming pared 3 bases from V and 7 bases from J, leaving 22 bases between. CDR3 in DNA: TGTGCCAGCAGTTATAGTGTCGGGGTGATCTACGATGAGCAGTACTTC. Translation: CASSYSVGVIYDEQYF.

This clonotype was counted between two and nine times. In DNA, the CDR3 is TGTGCCACCAGTGACCCTTTTTTCATCAATGAGCAGTTCTTC. Translating gives CATSDPFFINEQFF. The J gene is TRBJ2-1, the V gene TRBV24-1, with unresolved D. Germline lookup yields CDR1 KGHDR and CDR2 SFDVKD. V lost 4 bases and J lost 6, with 12 bases in between. The CDR3 length is 14 residues.

This clonotype was observed a handful of times. V and J are TRBV7-9 and TRBJ2-3, with a possible D match to TRBD2 (6 bases). The CDR3 runs 17 residues. V was shortened by 1 base and J by 5 bases, with 19 bases between the two germline ends. Looked up from germline, CDR1 is SEHNR and CDR2 is FQNEAQ (reference sequence). CDR3 nucleotide sequence: TGTGCCAGCAGCTTAGAGGCAGCGGGTATGAATGGAGATACGCAGTATTTT. Translating it yields CASSLEAAGMNGDTQYF.

The chain employs TRBV30 and TRBJ1-6; a weak D match, TRBD1 (5 bases). The CDR3 runs to 15 residues. Trimming removed 4 bases from V and 5 bases from J, with 15 bases in between. Germline V lookup: CDR1 GTSNPN, CDR2 SVGIG (reference sequence). CDR3 sequence: CAWTWGDRDNSPLHF. The CDR3 coding sequence is TGTGCCTGGACGTGGGGGGATAGGGATAATTCACCCCTCCACTTT.

The chain combines TRBV20-1 with TRBJ2-7; possible D gene TRBD1, 6 bases. This CDR3 region has 16 residues. In germline, CDR1 is DFQATT, CDR2 SNEGSKA (reference sequence). V was cut by 3 bases and J by 0 bases, with 18 bases left in between. As DNA, the CDR3 is TGCAGTGCTAGGGACGATCCGGGACACCTCTCCTACGAGCAGTACTTC. It codes for CSARDDPGHLSYEQYF.

The chain couples TRBV15 to TRBJ1-5; D not certain. V was cut by 8 bases and J by 0 bases, with 11 bases left in between. The germline CDR1 and CDR2 sequences are LNHNV and YYDKDF (reference sequence). CDR3 size: 14 residues. CDR3 nucleotide sequence: TGTGCCACCGCGGGGAGTTATAGCAATCAGCCCCAGCATTTT. Translated, it gives CATAGSYSNQPQHF.

CDR3: CARGRQGVRAFF. The CDR3 nucleotides read TGTGCCAGGGGGAGACAGGGGGTGAGGGCTTTCTTT. The chain employs TRBV25-1 and TRBJ1-1; 9 positions match TRBD1. The CDR3 sequence is 12 residues long. CDR1 MGHDK and CDR2 SYGVNS come from the germline V gene. V lost 9 bases, J lost 11 bases, and 10 bases stayed unmatched.